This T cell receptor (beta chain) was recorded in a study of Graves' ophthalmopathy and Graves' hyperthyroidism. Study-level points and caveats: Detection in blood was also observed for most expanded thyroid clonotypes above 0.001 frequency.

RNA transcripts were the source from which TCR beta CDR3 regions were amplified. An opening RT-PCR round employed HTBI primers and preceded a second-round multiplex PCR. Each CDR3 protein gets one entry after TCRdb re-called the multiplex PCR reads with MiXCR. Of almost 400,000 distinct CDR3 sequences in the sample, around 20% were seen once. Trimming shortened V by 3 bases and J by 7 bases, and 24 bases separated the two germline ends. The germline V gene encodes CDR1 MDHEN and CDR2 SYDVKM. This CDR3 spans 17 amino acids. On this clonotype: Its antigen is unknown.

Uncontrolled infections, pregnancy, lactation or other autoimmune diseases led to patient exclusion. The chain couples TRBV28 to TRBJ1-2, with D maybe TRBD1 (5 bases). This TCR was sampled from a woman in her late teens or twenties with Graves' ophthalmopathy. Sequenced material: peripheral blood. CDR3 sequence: CASSLFPEAGRVSGYTF. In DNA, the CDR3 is TGTGCCAGCAGTTTGTTTCCCGAAGCTGGCAGGGTCAGTGGCTACACCTTC.